This entry lists 7 T cell receptor beta chains sequenced from one sample in a study of CD8 T cells in ankylosing spondylitis. TCRdb fed the 5' RACE reads into MiXCR, producing one record per CDR3 protein. The sample shows some 130,000 distinct CDR3 sequences, approximately 15% of them seen only once. The sample comprised blood, either unsorted or a sorted T cell fraction (not recorded which). These receptors all come from a female donor with ankylosing spondylitis or in good health (not recorded which).

This chain uses TRBV7-8 with TRBJ1-6, with a tentative D call TRBD1 (6 bases). This CDR3 is built from 14 residues. CDR1 and CDR2 (germline): SGHVS, FQNEAQ. V dropped 4 bases and J dropped 5 bases, with 9 bases sitting between them. The CDR3 is CASSYNRDNSPLHF. CDR3 nucleotides: TGTGCCAGCAGCTATAACAGGGATAATTCACCCCTCCACTTT.

V is TRBV10-3 and J is TRBJ2-1; 12 bases map to TRBD2. The germline V gene has CDR1 ENHRY and CDR2 SYGVKD. The CDR3 covers 19 residues. The V gene end was trimmed by 0 bases and the J gene end by 6 bases; junction bases not matched to a gene: 12. The CDR3 loop reads CAISESTWPGTSGRNEQFF. The CDR3 DNA reads TGTGCCATCAGTGAGTCAACCTGGCCCGGGACTAGCGGGCGCAATGAGCAGTTCTTC.

This clonotype appeared a few times. The chain uses TRBV9 and TRBJ2-2; 15 bases align to TRBD2. Trimming removed 2 bases from V and 4 bases from J; junction bases left unmatched: 0. This CDR3 comprises 16 residues. The germline V gene has CDR1 SGDLS and CDR2 YYNGEE. The CDR3 reads CASSVGLAGGTGELFF. The CDR3 DNA is TGTGCCAGCAGCGTGGGACTAGCGGGGGGCACCGGGGAGCTGTTTTTT. The variable domain in full, completed from reference TRBV9 and TRBJ2-2, reads DSGVTQTPKHLITATGQRVTLRCSPRSGDLSVYWYQQSLDQGLQFLIQYYNGEERAKGNILERFSAQQFPDLHSELNLSSLELGDSALYFCASSVGLAGGTGELFFGEGSRLTVL.

This clonotype was seen at least ten times. Compared with germline, one end of the junction differs, possibly owing to a read error. The gene calls are TRBV7-7 and TRBJ2-3; 7 bases are shared with TRBD1. Per the germline V gene, CDR1 is SSHAT and CDR2 is FNYEAQ (reference sequence). CDR3 size: 14 residues. In DNA form, the CDR3 reads TGTGCTAGCAGCTCCGGGACAGACTCGAATACGCAGTATTTT. Translated: CASSSGTDSNTQYF.

In the case of this clonotype: With a much larger clone just one base away, this may be a read error. V usage is TRBV12-3 or TRBV12-4 and J usage is TRBJ1-5; no clear D. V shed 2 bases and J shed 7 bases, with 9 bases lying between them. This CDR3 spans 13 amino acids. The CDR3 nucleotides are TGTGCCAGCAGTTTAAGTAAGAACCAGCCCCAGCATTTT. Encoded protein: CASSLSKNQPQHF.

The chain combines TRBV20-1 with TRBJ2-1; possibly TRBD1 or TRBD2 for D (5 bases each). The V gene lost 3 bases and the J gene lost 5 bases, with 11 bases spanning the gap. Germline CDR1 reads DFQATT; CDR2 reads SNEGSKA (reference sequence). The CDR3 sequence is 13 residues long. This chain's CDR3 is CSASRDGHNEQFF. DNA of the CDR3: TGCAGTGCTAGCCGGGACGGCCACAATGAGCAGTTCTTC.

This chain links TRBV5-1 with TRBJ2-3, with 15 bases identical to TRBD2. V was pared by 4 bases and J by 4 bases, with 7 bases of the junction left unmatched. The CDR3 loop spans 17 amino acids. Germline lookup yields CDR1 SGHRS and CDR2 YFSETQ. The CDR3: CASSKGLAGGLADTQYF. For the CDR3, the DNA is TGCGCCAGCAGCAAAGGACTAGCGGGGGGGCTCGCAGATACGCAGTATTTT.